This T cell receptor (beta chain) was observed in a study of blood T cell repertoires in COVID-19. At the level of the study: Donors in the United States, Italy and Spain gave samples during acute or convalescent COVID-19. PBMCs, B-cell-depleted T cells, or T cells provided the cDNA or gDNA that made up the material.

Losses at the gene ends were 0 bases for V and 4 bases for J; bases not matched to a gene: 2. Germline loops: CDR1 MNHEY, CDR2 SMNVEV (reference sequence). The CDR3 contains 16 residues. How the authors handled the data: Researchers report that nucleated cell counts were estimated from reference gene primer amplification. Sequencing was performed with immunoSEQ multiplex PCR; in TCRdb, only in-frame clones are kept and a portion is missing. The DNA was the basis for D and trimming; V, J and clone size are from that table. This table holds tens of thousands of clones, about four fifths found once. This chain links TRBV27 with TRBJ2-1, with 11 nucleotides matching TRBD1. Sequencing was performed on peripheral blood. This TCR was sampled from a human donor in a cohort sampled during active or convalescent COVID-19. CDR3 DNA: TGTGCCAGCAGTTTATCGGGACAGGGGGGATACAATGAGCAGTTCTTC. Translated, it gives CASSLSGQGGYNEQFF.